The 23 T cell receptor beta chains listed next were all sequenced from one sample in a study of cytomegalovirus exposure and HLA in healthy donors. Assay used: immunoSEQ multiplex PCR; TCRdb lists only in-frame clones, some missing. The sample includes about 66,000 clones, 95% to 98% of them seen just once. Sequencing input: PBMCs. Source of these receptors: a woman aged 18-35 years in good health and CMV-seropositive.

The chain employs TRBV7-9 and TRBJ1-4; D is uncertain. The germline V gene has CDR1 SEHNR and CDR2 FQNEAQ (reference sequence). The length of the CDR3 is 17 residues. Trimming stripped 4 bases from V and 0 bases from J, with 15 bases between. The CDR3 reads CASSYYQTLATNEKLFF. The CDR3 DNA reads as TGTGCCAGCAGCTACTACCAGACCCTCGCAACTAATGAAAAACTGTTTTTT.

J is TRBJ1-2 and V is TRBV9; 9 nucleotides agree with TRBD1. The V gene end was trimmed by 2 bases and the J gene end by 0 bases; junction bases not matched to a gene: 5. The CDR3 runs 16 residues. CDR1 and CDR2 from the germline V gene are SGDLS and YYNGEE. The CDR3 nucleotides are TGTGCCAGCAGCGTGGGGACAGGGTATACTAACTATGGCTACACCTTC. Its translation is CASSVGTGYTNYGYTF.

The chain is built from TRBV5-5 and TRBJ1-5, with D hard to call. V was trimmed by 0 bases and J by 0 bases, leaving 7 bases between them. The CDR3 has 15 residues. The V gene's germline CDR1 is SGHKS and CDR2 YYEKEE (reference sequence). The CDR3, as DNA: TGTGCCAGCAGCTTGGGAGGAAATAGCAATCAGCCCCAGCATTTT. The encoded protein is CASSLGGNSNQPQHF.

This chain links TRBV5-5 with TRBJ2-7, with D tentatively TRBD1 (5 bases). Germline CDR1 reads SGHKS; CDR2 reads YYEKEE (reference sequence). CDR3 length equals 11 residues. V shed 4 bases and J shed 5 bases, with 7 bases lying between them. CDR3 coding DNA: TGTGCCAGCAGCCAAGGGGACGAGCAGTACTTC. The encoded protein is CASSQGDEQYF.

This chain links TRBV30 with TRBJ1-2, with D tentatively TRBD1 (6 bases). This CDR3 region has 11 residues. The V end lost 8 bases, the J end lost 2 bases, and 9 bases lay between the germline ends. The germline gives CDR1 GTSNPN, CDR2 SVGIG (reference sequence). CDR3 in amino acids: CAQGQNYGYTF. For the CDR3, the DNA is TGTGCCCAAGGACAGAACTATGGCTACACCTTC.

The V gene is TRBV5-1, the J gene TRBJ2-1; 13 nucleotides line up with TRBD2. CDR1 is SGHRS, CDR2 YFSETQ, per germline. The CDR3 covers 15 residues. The trim removed 0 bases at V and 15 bases at J, leaving 9 bases unmatched. The CDR3 nucleotides are TGCGCCAGCAGCTTGGTGACTAGCGGGGGGTCTAACCGGTTCTTC. It specifies CASSLVTSGGSNRFF.

The rearrangement uses TRBV29-1 and TRBJ2-7; D remains unclear. V was cut by 6 bases and J by 0 bases, with 12 bases left in between. CDR1 and CDR2 from the germline V gene are SQVTM and ANQGSEA. The CDR3 covers 13 residues. As DNA, the CDR3 is TGCAGCGTCGAGAGCCGGTTCTCCTACGAGCAGTACTTC. Translation: CSVESRFSYEQYF.

The V and J genes are TRBV27 and TRBJ2-1, with a weak D call TRBD1 (5 bases). The germline CDR1 and CDR2 sequences are MNHEY and SMNVEV (reference sequence). With 6 bases removed from V and 7 bases from J, the gap between germline ends came to 10 bases. CDR3 length equals 12 residues. CDR3 loop: CASRIQGNEQFF. DNA of the CDR3: TGTGCCAGCAGGATCCAGGGTAATGAGCAGTTCTTC.

The chain uses TRBV15 and TRBJ2-3, with 10 nucleotides matching TRBD2. The CDR3 covers 16 residues. Germline values: CDR1 LNHNV, CDR2 YYDKDF (reference sequence). Trimming removed 5 bases from V and 2 bases from J; junction bases left unmatched: 7. The CDR3 loop reads CATSGGLAPDTDTQYF. The CDR3 bases are TGTGCCACCAGCGGGGGACTAGCGCCCGACACAGATACGCAGTATTTT.

V is TRBV6-4 and J is TRBJ2-2; 7 bases line up with TRBD2. V shed 6 bases, J shed 1 base, and the junction held 8 bases outside the gene matches. This CDR3 spans 16 amino acids. Germline assignment: CDR1 MRHNA and CDR2 SNTAGT. The CDR3 here is CASRKTGGQNTGELFF. CDR3 DNA: TGTGCCAGCAGAAAGACGGGAGGCCAGAACACCGGGGAGCTGTTTTTT.

This chain joins TRBV25-1 and TRBJ1-2; a possible D gene is TRBD1 (5 bases). Germline CDR1 reads MGHDK; CDR2 reads SYGVNS. This CDR3 spans 16 amino acids. V lost 2 bases and J 0 bases, leaving 13 bases between the germline ends. Here the CDR3 DNA reads TGTGCCAGCAGTGAACCCGGGGGGGGTTCTAACTATGGCTACACCTTC. Protein: CASSEPGGGSNYGYTF.

In this sample, this clone turned up a few times. The chain joins TRBV6-4 to TRBJ1-1; D uncertain. From germline, CDR1 is MRHNA and CDR2 SNTAGT. The CDR3 consists of 13 residues. V was clipped by 3 bases and J by 3 bases, with 8 bases between them. For the CDR3, the DNA is TGTGCCAGCAGTGAAAGGGAGGACACTGAAGCTTTCTTT. It encodes CASSEREDTEAFF.

This rearrangement joins TRBV30 to TRBJ1-2, with D possibly matching TRBD1 (5 bases). This CDR3 is 14 amino acids long. CDR1 and CDR2 from the germline V gene are GTSNPN and SVGIG (reference sequence). Trimming stripped 1 base from V and 4 bases from J, with 13 bases between. The CDR3 protein is CAWSDKTAPYGYTF. The CDR3 DNA sequence: TGTGCCTGGAGTGACAAGACAGCTCCCTATGGCTACACCTTC.

The CDR3 DNA reads TGTGCCAGCATTTTTGGGGGCGAGGTCTCGGGGGAGCAGTACTTC. The encoded protein is CASIFGGEVSGEQYF. The chain is built from TRBV6-6 and TRBJ2-7; D is possibly TRBD1 (6 bases). This CDR3 has 15 residues. Trimming left V 7 bases short and J 7 bases short, with 23 bases between. Germline CDR1 reads MNHNY; CDR2 reads SVGAGI (reference sequence).

The chain has TRBV2 and TRBJ1-5; D may be TRBD1 (6 bases). The CDR3 is 14 amino acids. V lost 6 bases and J lost 6, with 15 bases in between. Germline assignment: CDR1 SNHLY and CDR2 FYNNEI. The CDR3 DNA follows: TGTGCCAGCAGCGCGGGGGGGGCCTCTCAGCCCCAGCATTTT. Translating it yields CASSAGGASQPQHF.

The V gene is TRBV5-4, the J gene TRBJ1-1, with D perhaps matching TRBD1 (5 bases). The V end was cut by 2 bases, the J end by 0 bases, with 14 bases between. The CDR3 runs to 16 residues. CDR1 is SGHNT, CDR2 YYREEE, per germline (reference sequence). CDR3 coding DNA: TGTGCCAGCAGCTTCCCCAGTAGGGGATTGAACACTGAAGCTTTCTTT. Its translation is CASSFPSRGLNTEAFF.

V usage is TRBV9 and J usage is TRBJ2-5; 12 nucleotides align to TRBD1. The junction had 7 bases not matched to a gene; V was cut back by 4 bases and J by 3 bases. The germline V gene encodes CDR1 SGDLS and CDR2 YYNGEE. The CDR3 has 16 amino acids. The CDR3 region has the DNA TGTGCCAGCAGCCCCATGGGGACAGGGGGCGAAGAGACCCAGTACTTC. Its protein product is CASSPMGTGGEETQYF.

The rearrangement links TRBV6-6 to TRBJ2-4, with a tentative D call TRBD2 (6 bases). The V end was cut by 5 bases, the J end by 7 bases, with 18 bases between. Germline-derived CDR1 and CDR2 are MNHNY and SVGAGI (reference sequence). CDR3 length equals 15 residues. The CDR3 spells CASSPSGLLSNIQYF. In DNA, the CDR3 is TGTGCCAGCAGTCCGTCGGGACTCCTAAGTAACATTCAGTACTTC.

V and J are TRBV6-1 and TRBJ2-1, with D perhaps TRBD2 (5 bases). Trimming took off 0 bases at V and 5 bases at J, with 5 bases between the two ends. Germline CDR1 and CDR2: MNHNS and SASEGT. The CDR3 is 13 amino acids. The CDR3 DNA sequence: TGTGCCAGCAGTGAAGCCGGGGACAATGAGCAGTTCTTC. Translating gives CASSEAGDNEQFF.

Written as DNA, the CDR3 is TGTGCCAGAAGCCTTAGGACAGGGACCACCACAGATACGCAGTATTTT. Translating gives CARSLRTGTTTDTQYF. The chain couples TRBV5-3 to TRBJ2-3, with TRBD1 matching 8 bases. TRBV5-3 is filed as an ORF, its function uncertain. Unmatched junction bases numbered 9, after V lost 4 bases and J lost 2 bases. The CDR3 covers 16 residues.

V and J are TRBV4-1 and TRBJ2-7; weak D call: TRBD2 (5 bases). CDR1 and CDR2 from the germline V gene are MGHRA and YSYEKL. The CDR3 runs 13 residues. V was shortened by 0 bases and J by 6 bases, with 9 bases between the two germline ends. The CDR3: CASSQDAGFEQYF. In DNA, the CDR3 is TGCGCCAGCAGCCAAGATGCGGGTTTCGAGCAGTACTTC.

The chain recombines TRBV7-3 with TRBJ2-3; 7 nucleotides line up with TRBD1. The ends lost 0 bases at V and 6 bases at J; junction bases unmatched: 21. The CDR3 runs 20 residues. CDR1 is SGHTA, CDR2 FQGTGA, per germline. CDR3 residues: CASSLTEGTWTGGGMDTQYF. For the CDR3, the DNA is TGTGCCAGCAGCTTAACTGAGGGGACATGGACAGGCGGTGGGATGGATACGCAGTATTTT. The variable domain in full, with the rest retrieved from reference TRBV7-3 and TRBJ2-3, is GAGVSQTPSNKVTEKGKYVELRCDPISGHTALYWYRQSLGQGPEFLIYFQGTGAADDSGLPNDRFFAVRPEGSVSTLKIQRTERGDSAVYLCASSLTEGTWTGGGMDTQYFGPGTRLTVL.

This chain links TRBV5-4 with TRBJ2-5, with 10 bases aligning to TRBD2. J gave up 5 bases and V 4 bases, and 8 bases lay outside the gene matches. The CDR3 length is 15 residues. Germline CDR1 is SGHNT and CDR2 is YYREEE (reference sequence). In DNA form, the CDR3 reads TGTGCCAGCAGCGATAAGCGGGAGGGCGGGGAGACCCAGTACTTC. It codes for CASSDKREGGETQYF.